This T cell receptor (beta chain) originates from a study of shared clonotypes between healthy human individuals. Across the study: Aged between 18 and 49, the donors were two women and a few men. Study conclusions and caveats: Read depth was anticipated to influence clonotype sharing among donors.

In this sample, this clone turned up once. Its target is unknown. TCRdb's copy holds only in-frame clones and misses some; the assay was immunoSEQ multiplex PCR. The table has more than 2 million clones, about 95% seen once; the top ten hold roughly 1%. V lost 8 bases, J lost 0 bases, and 11 bases lay in between. The CDR3 runs to 12 residues. Germline assignment: CDR1 SQVTM and CDR2 ANQGSEA. Naive CD8 cells lacked CD45RO, underwent positive selection for CCR7 and left out terminally differentiated effector memory CD45RA+ cells. This TCR derives from a man between 18 and 29 years old in good health. What was sequenced was naive CD8+ T cells sorted from blood. The rearrangement links TRBV29-1 to TRBJ2-7, with D possibly TRBD1 on 5 matching bases. CDR3 DNA: TGCAGCTGTAGTACAGGCTCCTACGAGCAGTACTTC. It encodes CSCSTGSYEQYF.